The next 16 T cell receptor beta chains were all read from a single sample in a study of post-analysis software for immune sequencing data (dated by TCRdb to the mid-2010s). No antigens are known for them. General study outcomes and caveats: A handful of TRBV segments, including TRBV5-6, TRBV5-1 and TRBV20-1, were significantly more frequent in patients than controls.

Receptor amplification or capture employed PCR. Sequencing used an Illumina HiSeq 2500. To reduce PCR and sequencing biases, unique molecular identifiers were built into the TCR beta cDNA libraries. The public reads were quality trimmed at Q25 with fastp and then assembled into clones with MiXCR by TCRdb, keeping productive beta chains. CDR3 protein duplicates are merged, each entry listing the most common genes and DNA. The table for this sample lists more than 450,000 distinct CDR3 sequences; roughly 46% of them were counted only once. 1.5% to 2% of the sample lies in the top ten. The sequenced material came from blood. Receptors were obtained from a girl aged 10-17 years with multiple sclerosis.

The chain has TRBV12-3 or TRBV12-4 and TRBJ1-2; no clear D. The CDR3 runs 13 residues. Trimming stripped 5 bases from V and 2 bases from J, with 9 bases between. CDR3 sequence (DNA): TGTGCCAGCAGTCCCGCGGCCAACTATGGCTACACCTTC. Translated, it gives CASSPAANYGYTF.

This clonotype was detected only a few times. The chain combines TRBV10-3 with TRBJ2-7; the match to TRBD2 covers 7 bases. The CDR3 contains 13 residues. Germline-derived CDR1 and CDR2 are ENHRY and SYGVKD. J was trimmed by 1 base and V by 11 bases; bases with no gene match: 8. In DNA, the CDR3 is TGTGCCGCCGGGGCGGGAGAATCCTACGAGCAGTACTTC. This translates into CAAGAGESYEQYF.

The chain has TRBV5-1 and TRBJ2-3; 8 bases are a match to TRBD2. This CDR3 spans 15 amino acids. Per the germline V gene, CDR1 is SGHRS and CDR2 is YFSETQ. V lost 2 bases, J lost 6 bases, and 8 bases stayed unmatched. CDR3 bases: TGCGCCAGCAGCTTCCTAGCGGGTCTGGGTGATACGCAGTATTTT. This encodes CASSFLAGLGDTQYF.

J is TRBJ2-1 and V is TRBV13; tentatively, D is TRBD2 (5 bases). Germline V gene data show CDR1 as PRHDT and CDR2 as FYEKMQ (reference sequence). This CDR3 is 11 amino acids long. V was clipped by 5 bases and J by 9 bases, with 8 bases between them. The CDR3 bases are TGTGCCAGCAGCAGGGAGAGTGAGCAGTTCTTC. Its translation: CASSRESEQFF.

V is TRBV6-6 and J is TRBJ2-3; maybe TRBD1 (6 bases). Trimming took 6 bases from V and 3 from J, leaving 16 bases between them. This CDR3 contains 15 residues. In germline, CDR1 is MNHNY, CDR2 SVGAGI (reference sequence). The CDR3 loop is CASSSTGWGTDTQYF. Written as DNA, the CDR3 is TGTGCCAGCAGCTCAACAGGGTGGGGAACAGATACGCAGTATTTT.

The chain combines TRBV9 with TRBJ1-5; 10 nucleotides line up with TRBD1. Germline V lookup: CDR1 SGDLS, CDR2 YYNGEE. The V segment lost 3 bases and the J segment 5 bases; nucleotides outside the gene matches: 5. The CDR3 consists of 15 residues. The chain's CDR3 is CASSAGTGEDQPQHF. The CDR3 DNA reads TGTGCCAGCAGCGCGGGGACAGGGGAGGATCAGCCCCAGCATTTT.

The chain recombines TRBV19 with TRBJ1-5, with D perhaps TRBD1 (6 bases). CDR3 length: 15 residues. CDR1 is LNHDA, CDR2 SQIVND, per germline (reference sequence). Between the trimmed V and J ends, which lost 6 bases and 10 bases, there was a span of 22 bases. In DNA form, the CDR3 reads TGTGCCAGTAGCAAAGACCCGGAAAGGGGACACCCCCAGCATTTT. Translation gives CASSKDPERGHPQHF.

The chain uses TRBV12-3 or TRBV12-4 and TRBJ2-3; the match to TRBD1 covers 9 bases. The junction had 2 bases not matched to a gene; V was cut back by 5 bases and J by 2 bases. The CDR3 loop spans 14 amino acids. The chain's CDR3 is CASSGDRATDTQYF. In nucleotides, the CDR3 is TGTGCCAGCAGTGGGGACAGGGCCACAGATACGCAGTATTTT.

The chain couples TRBV7-9 to TRBJ2-1; 12 positions agree with TRBD2. Germline CDR1 is SEHNR and CDR2 is FQNEAQ (reference sequence). The trim removed 2 bases at V and 6 bases at J, leaving 8 bases unmatched. The CDR3 spans 17 residues. The CDR3 loop reads CASSLWVASGRVNEQFF. The CDR3, as DNA: TGTGCCAGCAGCTTATGGGTGGCTAGCGGGAGGGTCAATGAGCAGTTCTTC.

The chain carries TRBV4-1 and TRBJ2-5; 9 nucleotides line up with TRBD1. Germline CDR1 reads MGHRA; CDR2 reads YSYEKL. V lost 2 bases, J lost 5 bases, and 9 bases stayed unmatched. This CDR3 region has 16 residues. CDR3 nucleotides: TGCGCCAGCAGCCAACTCGGGACAGGGATAGGGGAGACCCAGTACTTC. Its translation: CASSQLGTGIGETQYF.

The chain has TRBV12-3 or TRBV12-4 and TRBJ1-2; D is undetermined. V was cut by 11 bases and J by 4 bases, with 17 bases left in between. The CDR3 totals 13 residues. The CDR3 region has the DNA TGTGCCTCCCACCGGGCAGGTACCTATGGCTACACCTTC. Its protein is CASHRAGTYGYTF.

The rearrangement joins TRBV5-1 to TRBJ1-1, with D maybe TRBD1 (5 bases). V lost 6 bases, J lost 2 bases, and 11 bases lay in between. The germline V gene encodes CDR1 SGHRS and CDR2 YFSETQ. The CDR3 extends over 13 amino acids. The CDR3 region is CASTGTYNTEAFF. The CDR3 nucleotides are TGCGCCAGCACCGGGACGTATAACACTGAAGCTTTCTTT. Full variable domain (remainder filled in from reference TRBV5-1 and TRBJ1-1): KAGVTQTPRYLIKTRGQQVTLSCSPISGHRSVSWYQQTPGQGLQFLFEYFSETQRNKGNFPGRFSGRQFSNSRSEMNVSTLELGDSALYLCASTGTYNTEAFFGQGTRLTVV.

This clonotype was counted a few times. The chain uses TRBV18 and TRBJ2-7; D perhaps matches TRBD1 (7 bases). CDR3 length: 15 amino acids. Germline CDR1 reads KGHSH; CDR2 reads LQKENI. The germline V and J ends were trimmed by 5 bases and 2 bases, with 16 bases remaining between them. The CDR3 spells CASSAGTASTYEQYF. CDR3 DNA: TGTGCCAGCTCAGCGGGGACAGCAAGCACCTACGAGCAGTACTTC.

This clonotype was counted a few times. The DNA of the CDR3 is TGTGCCAGCAAAACTAGCGGTATTGAGACCCAGTACTTC. Translating gives CASKTSGIETQYF. J is TRBJ2-7 and V is TRBV6-1, with 8 bases that match TRBD2. The assigned J gene may be wrong: the sequence end matches TRBJ2-5 better. The CDR3 has 13 amino acids. Germline V gene sequence: CDR1 MNHNS, CDR2 SASEGT.

The chain couples TRBV28 to TRBJ1-1, with D maybe TRBD1 (6 bases). Per germline, CDR1 MDHEN and CDR2 SYDVKM. Trimming stripped 2 bases from V and 3 bases from J, with 16 bases between. The CDR3 sequence is 16 residues long. The CDR3, as DNA: TGTGCCAGCAGTTTAGCAGGGGTGGACAGTTACACTGAAGCTTTCTTT. This translates into CASSLAGVDSYTEAFF.

The V call is TRBV10-2, the J call TRBJ2-1, with 10 bases fitting TRBD2. V was clipped by 3 bases and J by 2 bases; unmatched bases: 4. Germline-derived CDR1 and CDR2 are WSHSY and SAAADI. The CDR3 contains 16 residues. The CDR3 here is CASSDGSGRTYNEQFF. The CDR3 region has the DNA TGCGCCAGCAGTGATGGTAGCGGGAGGACCTACAATGAGCAGTTCTTC.